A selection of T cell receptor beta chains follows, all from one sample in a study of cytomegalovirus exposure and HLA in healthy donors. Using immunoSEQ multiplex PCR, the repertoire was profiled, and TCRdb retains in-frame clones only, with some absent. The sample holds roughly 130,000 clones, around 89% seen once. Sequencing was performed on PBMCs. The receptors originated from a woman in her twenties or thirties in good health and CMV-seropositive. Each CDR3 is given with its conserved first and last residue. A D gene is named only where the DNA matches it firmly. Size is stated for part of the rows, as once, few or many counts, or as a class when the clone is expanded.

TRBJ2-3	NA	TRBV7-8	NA	CASSLDTGSVDTQYF	TGTGCCAGCAGCTTAGATACAGGGTCGGTGGATACGCAGTATTTT
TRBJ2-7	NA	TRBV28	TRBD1	CASSSYRDRGYEQYF	TGTGCCAGCAGCTCGTACCGGGACAGGGGCTACGAGCAGTACTTC
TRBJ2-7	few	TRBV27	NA	CASPDRRWNYEQYF	TGTGCCAGCCCCGACAGGCGCTGGAACTACGAGCAGTACTTC
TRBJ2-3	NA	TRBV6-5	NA	CASSYDSRDTQYF	TGTGCCAGCAGTTATGATAGCAGAGATACGCAGTATTTT
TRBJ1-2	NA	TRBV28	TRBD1	CASSLRLSGTDGYTF	TGTGCCAGCAGCCTTAGGCTCTCCGGGACAGATGGCTACACCTTC
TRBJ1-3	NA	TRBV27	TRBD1	CASSPGGLSGNTIYF	TGTGCCAGCAGTCCAGGGGGTCTGAGTGGAAACACCATATATTTT
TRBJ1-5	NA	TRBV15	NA	CATSPGLAPNQPQHF	TGTGCCACCAGCCCAGGACTGGCTCCCAATCAGCCCCAGCATTTT
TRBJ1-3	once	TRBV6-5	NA	CASRNQDSSGNTIYF	TGTGCCAGCAGGAACCAGGACAGCTCTGGAAACACCATATATTTT
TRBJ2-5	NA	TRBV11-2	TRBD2	CASSPAGTSSLPKETQYF	TGTGCCAGCAGCCCAGCAGGGACTAGTTCCCTACCCAAAGAGACCCAGTACTTC
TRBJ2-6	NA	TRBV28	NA	CASSRRLFGANVLTF	TGTGCCAGCAGTCGTAGACTCTTTGGGGCCAACGTCCTGACTTTC
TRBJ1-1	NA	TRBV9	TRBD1	CASTPGTGLNTEAFF	TGTGCCAGCACCCCGGGGACAGGTCTAAACACTGAAGCTTTCTTT
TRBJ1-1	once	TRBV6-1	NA	CASSWGGTEAFF	TGTGCCAGCAGTTGGGGGGGCACTGAAGCTTTCTTT
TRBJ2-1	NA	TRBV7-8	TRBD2	CASSSTSGSDEQFF	TGTGCCAGCAGCTCCACTAGCGGGAGCGATGAGCAGTTCTTC
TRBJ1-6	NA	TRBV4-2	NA	CASSQASSLSSNSPLHF	TGTGCCAGCAGCCAGGCCTCCTCCTTGTCTAGCAATTCACCCCTCCACTTT
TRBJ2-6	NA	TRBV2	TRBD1	CASRRDRASGANVLTF	TGTGCCAGCAGGCGGGACAGGGCCTCTGGGGCCAACGTCCTGACTTTC
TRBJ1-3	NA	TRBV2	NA	CASTKQEYSGNTIYF	TGTGCCAGCACCAAACAGGAATACTCTGGAAACACCATATATTTT
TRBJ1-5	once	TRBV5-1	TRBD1	CASSLTGVGNQPQHF	TGCGCCAGCAGCCTGACAGGGGTAGGCAATCAGCCCCAGCATTTT
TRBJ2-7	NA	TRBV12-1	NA	CASRGSGPSYEQYF	TGTGCCAGCAGAGGCAGCGGGCCCTCCTACGAGCAGTACTTC
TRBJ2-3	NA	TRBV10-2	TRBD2	CASSEPGLAGGGTDTQYF	TGCGCCAGCAGTGAGCCCGGACTAGCGGGGGGGGGCACAGATACGCAGTATTTT
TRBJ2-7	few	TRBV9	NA	CASSVQAGGTYEQYF	TGTGCCAGCAGCGTTCAAGCGGGCGGGACCTACGAGCAGTACTTC
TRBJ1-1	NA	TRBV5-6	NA	CASSLLALAWTEAFF	TGTGCCAGCAGCTTGTTAGCACTCGCATGGACTGAAGCTTTCTTT
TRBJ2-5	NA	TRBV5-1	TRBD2	CASSLSGGETQYF	TGCGCCAGCAGCTTGTCGGGGGGTGAGACCCAGTACTTC
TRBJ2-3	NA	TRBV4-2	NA	CASSQDTPTGDTQYF	TGTGCCAGCAGCCAAGATACCCCAACCGGAGATACGCAGTATTTT
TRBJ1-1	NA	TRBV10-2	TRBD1	CASSVTGATEAFF	TGCGCCAGCAGTGTCACAGGGGCCACTGAAGCTTTCTTT
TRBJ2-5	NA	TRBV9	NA	CASSVAGDGVGETQYF	TGTGCCAGCAGCGTAGCGGGGGATGGGGTTGGGGAGACCCAGTACTTC
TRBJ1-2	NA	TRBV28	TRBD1	CASSAYRGLVYGYTF	TGTGCCAGCAGTGCATACAGGGGGCTTGTCTATGGCTACACCTTC
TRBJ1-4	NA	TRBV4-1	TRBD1	CASSQATGREKLFF	TGCGCCAGCAGCCAAGCGACAGGGAGGGAAAAACTGTTTTTT
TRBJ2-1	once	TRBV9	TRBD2	CASSVGAGVYNEQFF	TGTGCCAGCAGCGTAGGAGCGGGAGTCTACAATGAGCAGTTCTTC
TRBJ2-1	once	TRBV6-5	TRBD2	CASSYKAGLGNEQFF	TGTGCCAGCAGTTATAAAGCGGGACTGGGGAATGAGCAGTTCTTC
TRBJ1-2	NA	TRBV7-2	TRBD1	CASSPGTGRNYGYTF	TGTGCCAGCAGCCCCGGGACAGGAAGGAACTATGGCTACACCTTC
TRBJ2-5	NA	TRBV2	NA	CASSGDSGETQYF	TGTGCCAGCAGTGGGGACTCCGGGGAGACCCAGTACTTC
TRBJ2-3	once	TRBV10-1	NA	CASSVGSPDTQYF	TGCGCCAGCAGCGTCGGGAGCCCAGATACGCAGTATTTT
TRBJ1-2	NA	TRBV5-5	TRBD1	CASSHPADRGKANYGYTF	TGTGCCAGCAGCCACCCGGCCGACAGGGGGAAAGCTAACTATGGCTACACCTTC
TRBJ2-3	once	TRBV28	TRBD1	CASSLIRQGATDTQYF	TGTGCCAGCAGTTTAATCCGACAGGGGGCGACAGATACGCAGTATTTT
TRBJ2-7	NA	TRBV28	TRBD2	CASSSTSGTSYEQYF	TGTGCCAGCAGTAGCACTAGCGGGACCTCCTACGAGCAGTACTTC
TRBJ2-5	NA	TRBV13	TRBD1	CASSSGQGGETQYF	TGTGCCAGCAGCTCGGGACAGGGGGGAGAGACCCAGTACTTC
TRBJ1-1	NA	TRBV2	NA	CASCLYDTTNTEAFF	TGTGCCAGCTGCCTTTACGACACAACCAACACTGAAGCTTTCTTT
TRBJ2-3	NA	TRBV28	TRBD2	CASSHAGEVFADTQYF	TGTGCCAGCAGTCACGCGGGAGAGGTCTTCGCAGATACGCAGTATTTT
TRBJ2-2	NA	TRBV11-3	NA	CASSLDRDTGELFF	TGTGCCAGCAGCTTAGATCGGGACACCGGGGAGCTGTTTTTT
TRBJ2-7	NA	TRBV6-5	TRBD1	CASSWDRGYEQYF	TGTGCCAGCAGTTGGGACAGGGGTTACGAGCAGTACTTC
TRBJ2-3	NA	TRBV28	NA	CASSLGLASSTDTQYF	TGTGCCAGCAGTTTGGGGCTAGCGTCCTCCACAGATACGCAGTATTTT
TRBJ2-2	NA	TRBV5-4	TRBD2	CASSSANAGGIGTGELFF	TGTGCCAGCAGCTCCGCGAACGCGGGGGGGATCGGCACCGGGGAGCTGTTTTTT
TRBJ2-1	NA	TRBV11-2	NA	CASSPTPGNNEQFF	TGTGCCAGCAGCCCCACGCCAGGGAACAATGAGCAGTTCTTC
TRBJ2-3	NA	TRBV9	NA	CASSPGGRFGTDTQYF	TGTGCCAGCAGCCCCGGAGGCCGTTTTGGCACAGATACGCAGTATTTT
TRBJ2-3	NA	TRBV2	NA	CASSGGRSTDTQYF	TGTGCCAGCAGTGGAGGTCGGAGCACAGATACGCAGTATTTT
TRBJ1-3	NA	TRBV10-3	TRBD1	CAIRGDSAPSTIYF	TGTGCCATCAGAGGGGACAGTGCCCCATCAACCATATATTTT
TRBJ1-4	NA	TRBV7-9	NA	CASSPRFSANEKLFF	TGTGCCAGCAGCCCGCGGTTCAGCGCTAATGAAAAACTGTTTTTT
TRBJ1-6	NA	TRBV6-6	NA	CASRGGEYSPLHF	TGTGCCAGCCGGGGGGGGGAATATTCACCCCTCCACTTT
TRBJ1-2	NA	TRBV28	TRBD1	CASTSRETGTNYGYTF	TGTGCCAGCACCTCCAGGGAGACAGGGACTAACTATGGCTACACCTTC
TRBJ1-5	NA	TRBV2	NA	CASSEGRGRNNQPQHF	TGTGCCAGCAGTGAAGGGAGGGGAAGGAACAATCAGCCCCAGCATTTT
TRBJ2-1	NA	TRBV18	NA	CASSDPGLPFKGRQFF	TGTGCCAGCTCGGATCCGGGACTGCCTTTTAAAGGAAGGCAGTTCTTC
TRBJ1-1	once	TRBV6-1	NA	CASSERLDSLNTEAFF	TGTGCCAGCAGTGAGCGGTTGGACAGCTTGAACACTGAAGCTTTCTTT
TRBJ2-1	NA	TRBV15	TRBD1	CATSRPPGQGLEKPFF	TGTGCCACCAGCAGACCCCCGGGACAGGGGCTCGAAAAACCCTTCTTC
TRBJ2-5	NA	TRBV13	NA	CASTSRGQEIQYF	TGTGCCAGCACGTCAAGGGGACAAGAGATCCAGTACTTC
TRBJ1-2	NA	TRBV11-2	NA	CASSLDLRAYGYTF	TGTGCCAGCAGCTTAGATCTAAGAGCCTATGGCTACACCTTC
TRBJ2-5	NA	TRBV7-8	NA	CASSLDQVQETQYF	TGTGCCAGCAGCTTAGACCAGGTCCAAGAGACCCAGTACTTC
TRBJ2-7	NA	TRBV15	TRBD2	CATTDSGAYEQYF	TGTGCCACCACAGACAGCGGGGCCTACGAGCAGTACTTC